This TCR beta chain was profiled in a study of cytomegalovirus exposure and HLA in healthy donors. Study outcomes and limitations: As a later analysis revealed, the rate of TCR association differed by HLA locus, with DRB1 most and HLA-C fewest. In terms of immune exposure information, only CMV serostatus was available. In a later analysis, a missense DCLRE1C variant was linked to TCR beta V- and J-gene trimming.

Germline V CDR1 and CDR2: KGHSH, LQKENI. V was pared by 0 bases and J by 2 bases, with 14 bases between. There are 18 residues in the CDR3. Vbeta (60) and Jbeta (13) primers were used in the PCR. Clones were sequenced by immunoSEQ multiplex PCR, and TCRdb holds only the in-frame ones, with some missing. The sample carries fewer than 200,000 clones, 65% to 85% recorded once. As concerns this clone: Its antigen is not identified.

Sequencing used PBMCs. J is TRBJ2-6 and V is TRBV18; a weak D match, TRBD1 (6 bases). The sequence came from a woman in her 50s in good health and CMV-seropositive. The CDR3 sequence: CASSPPGHRVAGANVLTF. The CDR3 bases are TGTGCCAGCTCACCACCTGGGCACAGGGTAGCTGGGGCCAACGTCCTGACTTTC. Supplemented by reference TRBV18 and TRBJ2-6, the full variable domain reads NAGVMQNPRHLVRRRGQEARLRCSPMKGHSHVYWYRQLPEEGLKFMVYLQKENIIDESGMPKERFSAEFPKEGPSILRIQQVVRGDSAAYFCASSPPGHRVAGANVLTFGAGSRLTVL.